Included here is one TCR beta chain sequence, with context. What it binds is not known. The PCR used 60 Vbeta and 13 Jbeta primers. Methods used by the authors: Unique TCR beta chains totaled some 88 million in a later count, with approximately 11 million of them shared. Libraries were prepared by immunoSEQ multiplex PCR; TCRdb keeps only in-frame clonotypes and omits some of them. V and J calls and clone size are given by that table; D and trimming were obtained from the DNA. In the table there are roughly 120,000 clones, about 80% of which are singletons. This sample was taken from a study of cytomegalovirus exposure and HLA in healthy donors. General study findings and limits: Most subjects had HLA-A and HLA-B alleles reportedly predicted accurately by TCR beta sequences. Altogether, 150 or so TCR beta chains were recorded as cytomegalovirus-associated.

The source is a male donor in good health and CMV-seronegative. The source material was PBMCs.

CDR3 DNA: TGTGCCAGCCAGGACAGGGCGAACACCGGGGAGCTGTTTTTT. Protein sequence: CASQDRANTGELFF. The gene calls are TRBV7-9 and TRBJ2-2, with TRBD1 matching over 8 bases. CDR1 and CDR2 (germline): SEHNR, FQNEAQ (reference sequence). V lost 8 bases and J lost 0; bases outside the gene matches: 2. CDR3 length: 14 amino acids.